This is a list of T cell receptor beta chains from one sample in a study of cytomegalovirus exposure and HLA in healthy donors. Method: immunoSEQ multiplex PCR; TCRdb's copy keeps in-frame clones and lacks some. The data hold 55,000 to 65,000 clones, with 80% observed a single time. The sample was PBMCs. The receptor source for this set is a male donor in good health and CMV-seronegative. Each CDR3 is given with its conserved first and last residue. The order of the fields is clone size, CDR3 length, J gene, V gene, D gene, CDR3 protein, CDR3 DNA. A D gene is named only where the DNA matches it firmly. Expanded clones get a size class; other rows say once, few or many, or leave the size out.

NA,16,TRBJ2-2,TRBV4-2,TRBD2,CASSPSSGGDTGELFF,TGTGCCAGCAGCCCAAGTAGCGGGGGCGACACCGGGGAGCTGTTTTTT
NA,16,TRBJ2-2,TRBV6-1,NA,CASSDVGQGNTGELFF,TGTGCCAGCAGTGATGTAGGGCAGGGGAACACCGGGGAGCTGTTTTTT
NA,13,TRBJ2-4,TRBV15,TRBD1,CATSRDRASIQYF,TGTGCCACCAGCCGTGACAGGGCTTCCATTCAGTACTTC
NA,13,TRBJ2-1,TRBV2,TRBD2,CASSGGANNEQFF,TGTGCCAGCAGCGGGGGGGCAAACAATGAGCAGTTCTTC
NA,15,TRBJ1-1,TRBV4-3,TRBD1,CASSQGWDSDAEAFF,TGCGCCAGCAGCCAAGGTTGGGACAGCGACGCCGAAGCTTTCTTT
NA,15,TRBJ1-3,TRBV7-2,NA,CASSTAGYAGNTIYF,TGTGCCAGCAGCACGGCAGGTTACGCTGGAAACACCATATATTTT
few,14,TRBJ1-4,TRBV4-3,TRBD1,CASQGAYGSEKLFF,TGCGCCAGTCAGGGGGCTTACGGGAGTGAAAAACTGTTTTTT
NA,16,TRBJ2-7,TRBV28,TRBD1,CASSLLQGSQSYEQYF,TGTGCCAGCAGTTTATTACAGGGGTCCCAATCCTACGAGCAGTACTTC
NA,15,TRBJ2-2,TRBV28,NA,CASILSGGITGELFF,TGTGCCAGCATTCTATCAGGTGGCATCACCGGGGAGCTGTTTTTT
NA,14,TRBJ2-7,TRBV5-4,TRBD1,CASSLALQGERQYF,TGTGCCAGCAGCTTGGCTTTACAGGGGGAGAGGCAGTACTTC
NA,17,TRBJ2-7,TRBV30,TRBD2,CAWSPGLAGGKPYEQYF,TGTGCCTGGAGTCCGGGACTAGCGGGGGGGAAACCTTACGAGCAGTACTTC
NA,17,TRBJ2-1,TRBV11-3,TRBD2,CASSPGLAGGPYNEQFF,TGTGCCAGCAGCCCGGGACTAGCGGGGGGGCCCTACAATGAGCAGTTCTTC
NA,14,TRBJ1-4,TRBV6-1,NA,CASSEVFLNEKLFF,TGTGCCAGCAGTGAAGTTTTCCTTAATGAAAAACTGTTTTTT
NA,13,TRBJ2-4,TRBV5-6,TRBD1,CASSLVQGNIQYF,TGTGCCAGCAGCTTGGTACAGGGGAACATTCAGTACTTC
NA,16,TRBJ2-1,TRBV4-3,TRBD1,CASSQDGTVTYNEQFF,TGCGCCAGCAGCCAAGATGGGACAGTAACCTACAATGAGCAGTTCTTC
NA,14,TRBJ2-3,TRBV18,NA,CASSPSRSTDTQYF,TGTGCCAGCTCACCATCACGGAGCACAGATACGCAGTATTTT
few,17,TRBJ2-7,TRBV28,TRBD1,CASSLNREDRGADEQYF,TGTGCCAGCAGTTTAAACAGGGAGGACAGGGGAGCGGACGAGCAGTACTTC
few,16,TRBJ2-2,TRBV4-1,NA,CASSQERTANTGELFF,TGCGCCAGCAGCCAAGAAAGGACAGCCAACACCGGGGAGCTGTTTTTT
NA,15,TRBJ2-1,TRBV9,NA,CASSAYRGRGNEQFF,TGTGCCAGCAGCGCATACAGAGGGCGGGGCAATGAGCAGTTCTTC
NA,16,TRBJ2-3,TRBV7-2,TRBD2,CASSSRLAGGTDTQYF,TGTGCCAGCAGCTCCCGACTAGCGGGGGGCACAGATACGCAGTATTTT
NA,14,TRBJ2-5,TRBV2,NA,CASSHTQNQETQYF,TGTGCCAGCAGTCACACACAGAACCAAGAGACCCAGTACTTC
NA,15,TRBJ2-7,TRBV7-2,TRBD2,CASSDLAGGPYEQYF,TGTGCCAGCAGCGACCTAGCGGGGGGGCCCTACGAGCAGTACTTC
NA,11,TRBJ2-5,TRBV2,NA,CASRLQETQYF,TGTGCCAGCAGGCTACAAGAGACCCAGTACTTC
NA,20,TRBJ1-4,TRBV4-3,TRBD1,CASSQGQGAQGWDLDEKLFF,TGCGCCAGCAGCCAAGGACAGGGGGCGCAGGGTTGGGATCTGGATGAAAAACTGTTTTTT
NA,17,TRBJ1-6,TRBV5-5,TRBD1,CASTIGQGGVGNSPLHF,TGTGCCAGCACCATCGGACAGGGAGGGGTAGGGAATTCACCCCTCCACTTT
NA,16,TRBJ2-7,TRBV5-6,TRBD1,CASSAVRGGFAYEQYF,TGTGCCAGCAGCGCCGTGAGAGGGGGCTTCGCCTACGAGCAGTACTTC
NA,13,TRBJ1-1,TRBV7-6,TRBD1,CASSLGQGAEAFF,TGTGCCAGCAGCCTGGGACAGGGGGCTGAAGCTTTCTTT
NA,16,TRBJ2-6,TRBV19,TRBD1,CAGGDRGATGANVLTF,TGTGCCGGGGGGGACAGGGGTGCCACTGGGGCCAACGTCCTGACTTTC
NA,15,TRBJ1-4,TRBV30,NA,CAWSPRRGDNEKLFF,TGTGCCTGGAGTCCTCGGCGGGGAGATAATGAAAAACTGTTTTTT
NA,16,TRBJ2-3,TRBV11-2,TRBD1,CASSLDEGAGTDTQYF,TGTGCCAGCAGCTTAGATGAGGGGGCGGGCACAGATACGCAGTATTTT
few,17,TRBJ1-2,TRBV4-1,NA,CASSQSGFDGANYGYTF,TGCGCCAGCAGCCAAAGCGGATTCGACGGGGCTAACTATGGCTACACCTTC
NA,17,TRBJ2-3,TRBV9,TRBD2,CASSVGPSGVGTDTQYF,TGTGCCAGCAGCGTAGGGCCTAGCGGGGTAGGGACAGATACGCAGTATTTT
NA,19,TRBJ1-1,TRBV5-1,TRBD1,CASSLAHRSRGQSITEAFF,TGCGCCAGCAGCTTGGCTCACCGCAGTAGGGGGCAAAGTATCACTGAAGCTTTCTTT
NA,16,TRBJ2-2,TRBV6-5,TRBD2,CASSYSTSGATGELFF,TGTGCCAGCAGTTACTCGACTAGCGGAGCCACCGGGGAGCTGTTTTTT
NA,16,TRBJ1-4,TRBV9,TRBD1,CASSVGVQGANEKLVF,TGTGCCAGCAGCGTAGGGGTACAGGGGGCTAATGAAAAACTGGTTTTT
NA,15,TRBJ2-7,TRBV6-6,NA,CASSQGQPGPYEQYF,TGTGCCAGCAGCCAAGGACAGCCTGGACCCTACGAGCAGTACTTC
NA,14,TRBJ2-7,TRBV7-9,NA,CASSLDSGGYEQYF,TGTGCCAGCAGCTTGGACAGTGGCGGCTACGAGCAGTACTTC
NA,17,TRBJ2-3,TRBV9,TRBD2,CASSVARSGGGTDTQYF,TGTGCCAGCAGCGTAGCTCGGAGCGGGGGGGGCACAGATACGCAGTATTTT
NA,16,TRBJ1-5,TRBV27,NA,CASSPLGREGNQPQHF,TGTGCCAGCAGTCCTCTGGGCAGGGAAGGCAATCAGCCCCAGCATTTT
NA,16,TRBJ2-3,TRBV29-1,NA,CSVEGENLRATDTQYF,TGCAGCGTTGAAGGGGAAAATCTCAGGGCTACAGATACGCAGTATTTT
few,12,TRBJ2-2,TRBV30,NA,CAWSVLTGELFF,TGTGCCTGGAGTGTACTCACCGGGGAGCTGTTTTTT
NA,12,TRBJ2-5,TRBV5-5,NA,CASSPVRETQYF,TGTGCCAGCAGCCCTGTCCGAGAGACCCAGTACTTC
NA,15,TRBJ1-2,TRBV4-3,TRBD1,CASSQDPGGNYGYTF,TGCGCCAGCAGCCAAGATCCAGGGGGCAACTATGGCTACACCTTC
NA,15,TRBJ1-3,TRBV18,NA,CASSTSGTSGNTIYF,TGTGCCAGCTCGACATCCGGGACAAGTGGAAACACCATATATTTT
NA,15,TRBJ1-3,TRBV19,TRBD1,CASSVDRSSGNTIYF,TGTGCCAGTAGTGTGGACAGGAGCTCTGGAAACACCATATATTTT